This TCR beta chain was retrieved from a study of naive and memory T cell subsets. Study-wide points: Diversity fell and Gini index rose from naive through CM, EM, EMRA.

An equimolar mix of two oligonucleotides served as the beta constant-region primer for TRBC1 and TRBC2. Four rounds of PCR amplified the ligated cDNA using nested alpha and beta constant-region primers plus SP2. An oligonucleotide with the SP2 primer and a 12-nucleotide UMI was ligated to the cDNA 3' end. MiXCR was run by TCRdb on the UMI-ligation and nested PCR reads, yielding one entry per CDR3 protein. Of 80,000 to 95,000 distinct CDR3 sequences detected, approximately 9.2% appear once; the ten largest clones hold 1.2%. J lost 9 bases, V lost 1 base, and 12 bases had no gene match. Germline lookup yields CDR1 MGHRA and CDR2 YSYEKL. This CDR3 is 16 amino acids long. Overnight CMV lysate stimulation of fresh PBMCs defined donor CMV status by CD4+ IFNgamma. About this clonotype itself: Its antigen is still unknown.

This clonotype originated in a human donor in good health. Input material: naive CD8+ T cells from blood. This chain connects TRBV4-1 to TRBJ2-1; 7 bases fit TRBD2. The CDR3 loop is CASSQVERDSPSEQFF. The CDR3 DNA reads TGCGCCAGCAGCCAAGTTGAGCGGGATTCCCCATCTGAGCAGTTCTTC.